A selection of T cell receptor beta chains follows, all from one sample in a study of response to subunit inactivated influenza vaccine. TCRdb ran MiXCR on the RT-PCR reads and lists one entry per CDR3 protein. This sample has 500,000 or so distinct CDR3 sequences, with approximately 15% found just once. The sample was CD4+ T cells sorted from PBMCs, taken approximately 25 months after vaccination. Receptor source: a man aged 50 to 69 who received an inactivated influenza vaccine. The CDR3 runs from the conserved cysteine through the conserved F or W. The D gene is left open where the match is weak. Some rows mark clone size as missing; the rest say once, few, many or name a class of expanded clone.

j_gene: TRBJ1-5; v_gene: TRBV7-9; abundance: few; d_gene: -; CDR3aa: CASSLEGGTGNQPQHF; CDR3nt: TGTGCCAGCAGCTTAGAGGGGGGCACGGGCAATCAGCCCCAGCATTTT
j_gene: TRBJ1-2; v_gene: TRBV5-1; abundance: -; d_gene: -; CDR3aa: CASSLASRSGYTF; CDR3nt: TGCGCCAGCAGCTTGGCCTCCAGGAGTGGCTACACCTTC
j_gene: TRBJ2-1; v_gene: TRBV10-3; abundance: many; d_gene: -; CDR3aa: CAISDSGDEQFF; CDR3nt: TGTGCCATCAGTGACTCCGGAGATGAGCAGTTCTTC
j_gene: TRBJ1-5; v_gene: TRBV20-1; abundance: few; d_gene: TRBD1; CDR3aa: CSARDGRQGGSNQPQHF; CDR3nt: TGCAGTGCTAGAGACGGGAGACAGGGAGGGAGCAATCAGCCCCAGCATTTT
j_gene: TRBJ2-5; v_gene: TRBV20-1; abundance: few; d_gene: -; CDR3aa: CSKGTKETQYF; CDR3nt: TGCAGCAAAGGGACAAAAGAGACCCAGTACTTC
j_gene: TRBJ1-5; v_gene: TRBV24-1; abundance: -; d_gene: TRBD1; CDR3aa: CATSDTTGVWQPQHF; CDR3nt: TGTGCCACCAGTGACACGACAGGGGTATGGCAGCCCCAGCATTTT
j_gene: TRBJ1-6; v_gene: TRBV5-1; abundance: -; d_gene: -; CDR3aa: CASSLDGDGYSPLHF; CDR3nt: TGCGCCAGCAGCTTGGACGGGGACGGATATTCACCCCTCCACTTT
j_gene: TRBJ2-2; v_gene: TRBV7-2; abundance: -; d_gene: -; CDR3aa: CASSLLSSLDTGELFF; CDR3nt: TGTGCCAGCAGCTTATTATCTTCGCTGGACACCGGGGAGCTGTTTTTT
j_gene: TRBJ2-3; v_gene: TRBV5-1; abundance: -; d_gene: -; CDR3aa: CASSLTSISTDTRYF; CDR3nt: TGCGCCAGCAGCTTGACTAGCATATCGACAGATACGCGGTATTTT
j_gene: TRBJ2-7; v_gene: TRBV5-1; abundance: -; d_gene: TRBD2; CDR3aa: CASSLWASGYEQYF; CDR3nt: TGCGCCAGCAGCTTGTGGGCTAGCGGATACGAGCAGTACTTC
j_gene: TRBJ1-5; v_gene: TRBV6-2/TRBV6-3; abundance: -; d_gene: TRBD1; CDR3aa: CASSYDGDRSNQPQHF; CDR3nt: TGTGCCAGCAGTTACGACGGGGACAGGAGCAATCAGCCCCAGCATTTT
j_gene: TRBJ2-1; v_gene: TRBV3-1; abundance: many; d_gene: -; CDR3aa: CASSQYGRGEQFF; CDR3nt: TGTGCCAGCAGCCAATACGGTAGGGGTGAGCAGTTCTTC
j_gene: TRBJ1-2; v_gene: TRBV20-1; abundance: few; d_gene: -; CDR3aa: CSARTDGYTF; CDR3nt: TGCAGTGCTAGAACGGATGGCTACACCTTC
j_gene: TRBJ2-2; v_gene: TRBV7-9; abundance: -; d_gene: TRBD1; CDR3aa: CASSLGSTGSNTGELFF; CDR3nt: TGTGCCAGCAGCTTAGGGTCGACAGGGTCGAACACCGGGGAGCTGTTTTTT
j_gene: TRBJ2-3; v_gene: TRBV6-1; abundance: -; d_gene: -; CDR3aa: CASSLPPGRHENTQYF; CDR3nt: TGTGCCAGCAGCCTACCCCCCGGCCGCCACGAGAATACGCAGTATTTC
j_gene: TRBJ2-5; v_gene: TRBV20-1; abundance: few; d_gene: TRBD2; CDR3aa: CSARGARTSGGLGTQYF; CDR3nt: TGCAGTGCTAGAGGTGCCCGGACTAGCGGTGGCTTGGGGACCCAGTACTTC
j_gene: TRBJ1-2; v_gene: TRBV10-2; abundance: -; d_gene: -; CDR3aa: CASSESTRSGNGYTF; CDR3nt: TGCGCCAGCAGTGAGTCGACTCGATCGGGGAATGGCTACACCTTC
j_gene: TRBJ2-3; v_gene: TRBV5-1; abundance: few; d_gene: -; CDR3aa: CASRRDQPTDTQYF; CDR3nt: TGCGCCAGCAGACGGGACCAACCCACAGATACGCAGTATTTT
j_gene: TRBJ2-3; v_gene: TRBV20-1; abundance: few; d_gene: -; CDR3aa: CSASASTDTQYF; CDR3nt: TGCAGTGCTTCTGCTAGCACAGATACGCAGTATTTT
j_gene: TRBJ2-2; v_gene: TRBV20-1; abundance: -; d_gene: TRBD2; CDR3aa: CSAILAKGRGELFF; CDR3nt: TGCAGTGCTATACTAGCGAAGGGTAGGGGGGAGCTGTTTTTT
j_gene: TRBJ2-5; v_gene: TRBV20-1; abundance: many; d_gene: -; CDR3aa: CSARVMKEGLQETQYF; CDR3nt: TGCAGTGCTAGAGTCATGAAGGAGGGGTTACAAGAGACCCAGTACTTC
j_gene: TRBJ2-5; v_gene: TRBV5-6; abundance: -; d_gene: -; CDR3aa: CASSLILDFQETQYF; CDR3nt: TGTGCCAGCAGCTTGATTTTAGATTTCCAAGAGACCCAGTACTTC
j_gene: TRBJ2-4; v_gene: TRBV10-3; abundance: few; d_gene: -; CDR3aa: CAISEGFGGTENIQYF; CDR3nt: TGTGCCATCAGTGAAGGGTTTGGGGGAACCGAAAACATTCAGTACTTC
j_gene: TRBJ2-1; v_gene: TRBV25-1; abundance: -; d_gene: -; CDR3aa: CASSDSGIIYNEQFF; CDR3nt: TGTGCCAGCAGTGATTCCGGGATAATCTACAATGAGCAGTTCTTC
j_gene: TRBJ1-5; v_gene: TRBV7-2; abundance: -; d_gene: -; CDR3aa: CASSRGQRGQPQHF; CDR3nt: TGTGCCAGCAGCCGTGGACAGAGGGGACAGCCCCAGCATTTT
j_gene: TRBJ2-3; v_gene: TRBV20-1; abundance: few; d_gene: TRBD2; CDR3aa: CSATSPSGGGIDTQYF; CDR3nt: TGCAGTGCTACCAGCCCTAGCGGGGGGGGAATAGATACGCAGTATTTT
j_gene: TRBJ1-1; v_gene: TRBV3-1; abundance: many; d_gene: -; CDR3aa: CASSQDASGRTEAFF; CDR3nt: TGTGCCAGCAGCCAAGATGCCTCAGGGCGCACTGAAGCTTTCTTT
j_gene: TRBJ1-4; v_gene: TRBV5-4; abundance: -; d_gene: -; CDR3aa: CASSPLGEKLFF; CDR3nt: TGTGCCAGCAGCCCGCTGGGTGAAAAACTGTTTTTT
j_gene: TRBJ1-5; v_gene: TRBV6-2/TRBV6-3; abundance: -; d_gene: TRBD1; CDR3aa: CASSYAGGIQPQHF; CDR3nt: TGTGCCAGCAGTTACGCAGGGGGTATCCAGCCCCAGCATTTT
j_gene: TRBJ1-1; v_gene: TRBV6-1; abundance: -; d_gene: -; CDR3aa: CANRYVLNTEAFF; CDR3nt: TGTGCCAACCGCTACGTTCTGAACACTGAAGCTTTCTTT
j_gene: TRBJ2-2; v_gene: TRBV24-1; abundance: -; d_gene: TRBD2; CDR3aa: CATSGTSFSGELFF; CDR3nt: TGTGCCACCAGTGGGACTAGTTTTTCCGGGGAGCTGTTTTTT
j_gene: TRBJ2-7; v_gene: TRBV10-3; abundance: -; d_gene: -; CDR3aa: CAILFSKGGSLHSYEQYF; CDR3nt: TGTGCCATCTTGTTTTCCAAGGGCGGGTCTTTACACTCCTACGAGCAGTACTTC
j_gene: TRBJ2-7; v_gene: TRBV6-2/TRBV6-3; abundance: many; d_gene: -; CDR3aa: CASSYTKGRSSYEQYF; CDR3nt: TGTGCCAGCAGTTACACCAAGGGCAGGAGCTCCTACGAGCAGTACTTC
j_gene: TRBJ1-2; v_gene: TRBV3-1; abundance: few; d_gene: TRBD1; CDR3aa: CASSRLTGTGSDGYTF; CDR3nt: TGTGCCAGCAGCCGCTTAACCGGGACAGGGTCGGATGGCTACACCTTC
j_gene: TRBJ2-2; v_gene: TRBV5-1; abundance: few; d_gene: TRBD1; CDR3aa: CASSLEGQGALNTGELFF; CDR3nt: TGCGCCAGCAGCTTGGAGGGACAGGGGGCTTTAAACACCGGGGAGCTGTTTTTT
j_gene: TRBJ2-2; v_gene: TRBV9; abundance: -; d_gene: TRBD2; CDR3aa: CASSVVTGGPTGELFF; CDR3nt: TGTGCCAGCAGCGTAGTAACGGGGGGGCCCACCGGGGAGCTGTTTTTT
j_gene: TRBJ2-7; v_gene: TRBV28; abundance: -; d_gene: -; CDR3aa: CASSPQGSRQYF; CDR3nt: TGTGCCAGCAGCCCACAGGGTAGTAGGCAGTACTTC
j_gene: TRBJ2-5; v_gene: TRBV5-1; abundance: many; d_gene: TRBD1; CDR3aa: CASSVDRVETQYF; CDR3nt: TGCGCCAGCAGCGTAGACAGGGTTGAGACCCAGTACTTC
j_gene: TRBJ2-7; v_gene: TRBV6-2/TRBV6-3; abundance: -; d_gene: -; CDR3aa: CASREGTWYEQYF; CDR3nt: TGTGCCAGCAGGGAAGGGACCTGGTACGAGCAGTACTTC
j_gene: TRBJ2-3; v_gene: TRBV7-2; abundance: few; d_gene: TRBD2; CDR3aa: CASRQGLAGSSDTQYF; CDR3nt: TGTGCCAGCAGGCAAGGACTAGCGGGGTCATCAGATACGCAGTATTTT
j_gene: TRBJ1-6; v_gene: TRBV7-2; abundance: -; d_gene: -; CDR3aa: CASSLSFSSYNSPLHF; CDR3nt: TGTGCCAGCAGCTTATCGTTTAGCTCCTATAATTCACCCCTCCACTTT
j_gene: TRBJ2-7; v_gene: TRBV10-3; abundance: few; d_gene: TRBD2; CDR3aa: CAAGLAGDSYEQYF; CDR3nt: TGTGCCGCGGGACTAGCGGGCGACTCCTACGAGCAGTACTTC
j_gene: TRBJ1-4; v_gene: TRBV7-9; abundance: -; d_gene: -; CDR3aa: CASSLVTGRVEKLFF; CDR3nt: TGTGCCAGCAGCTTAGTGACAGGTCGGGTCGAAAAACTGTTTTTT
j_gene: TRBJ1-5; v_gene: TRBV20-1; abundance: few; d_gene: TRBD1; CDR3aa: CSAPRGGTGVLNQPQHF; CDR3nt: TGCAGTGCTCCCCGCGGGGGGACAGGGGTACTCAATCAGCCCCAGCATTTT
j_gene: TRBJ1-5; v_gene: TRBV2; abundance: few; d_gene: -; CDR3aa: CASKGTSNQPQHF; CDR3nt: TGTGCCAGCAAAGGGACTAGCAATCAGCCCCAGCATTTT
j_gene: TRBJ1-6; v_gene: TRBV7-9; abundance: -; d_gene: -; CDR3aa: CASSLPLDSSPLHF; CDR3nt: TGTGCCAGCAGCTTACCCCTTGACTCTTCACCCCTCCACTTT
j_gene: TRBJ2-1; v_gene: TRBV11-2; abundance: -; d_gene: TRBD1; CDR3aa: CASSSLGRGTVRRNEQFF; CDR3nt: TGTGCCAGCAGCTCCCTGGGTAGGGGGACAGTCAGGAGGAATGAGCAGTTCTTC
j_gene: TRBJ1-5; v_gene: TRBV3-1; abundance: few; d_gene: -; CDR3aa: CASSLSGYHQPQHF; CDR3nt: TGTGCCAGCAGCCTGAGCGGGTACCATCAGCCCCAGCATTTT
j_gene: TRBJ2-3; v_gene: TRBV24-1; abundance: -; d_gene: -; CDR3aa: CATSDPGKDTQYF; CDR3nt: TGTGCCACCAGTGATCCCGGGAAAGATACGCAGTATTTT
j_gene: TRBJ2-6; v_gene: TRBV12-3/TRBV12-4; abundance: -; d_gene: -; CDR3aa: CASSLQQGLGANVLTF; CDR3nt: TGTGCCAGCAGTCTCCAACAGGGCCTCGGGGCCAACGTCCTGACTTTC